This TCR beta chain was recorded in a study of cytomegalovirus exposure and HLA in healthy donors. Trimming removed 5 bases from V and 6 bases from J, with 10 bases in between. From germline, CDR1 is SGHAT and CDR2 FQNNGV. This CDR3 contains 12 residues. It was with 60 Vbeta and 13 Jbeta primers that the PCR ran. The assay was immunoSEQ multiplex PCR, and TCRdb's table has in-frame clones only and misses some. The sample contains some 81,000 clones, 72% of which appear only once. Sequencing was done on a sample of PBMCs. This sequence joins TRBV11-2 and TRBJ1-1; TRBD1 might be the D (6 bases). The TCR sequence derives from a woman aged 40-49 years in good health and CMV-seropositive. DNA for the CDR3: TGTGCCAGCAGCGAGCAGGGGTCTGAAGCTTTCTTT. Translation: CASSEQGSEAFF.